A single sample gave rise to the 10 T cell receptor beta chains below, sequenced in a study of blood T cells in healthy people across ages. Then a second PCR, running about 7 to 11 cycles, was carried out with a sample-barcoded 5' primer and a J-beta primer mix. One entry per CDR3 protein, called by TCRdb with MiXCR from the 5' RACE reads. The sample consists of some 1,500,000 distinct CDR3 sequences, roughly 43% of them appearing once. Sequenced input: blood. All receptors come from a woman under 30 in good health.

The rearrangement joins TRBV2 to TRBJ2-1; the D call may be TRBD1 or TRBD2 (5 bases each). The CDR3 is 15 residues long. The germline CDR1 and CDR2 sequences are SNHLY and FYNNEI. V was pared by 4 bases and J by 4 bases, with 14 bases between. This chain's CDR3 is CASSVFGTSYNEQFF. In nucleotides, the CDR3 is TGTGCCAGCAGTGTGTTCGGGACGTCTTACAATGAGCAGTTCTTC. Full variable domain (remainder filled in from reference TRBV2 and TRBJ2-1): EPEVTQTPSHQVTQMGQEVILRCVPISNHLYFYWYRQILGQKVEFLVSFYNNEISEKSEIFDDQFSVERPDGSNFTLKIRSTKLEDSAMYFCASSVFGTSYNEQFFGPGTRLTVL.

The chain couples TRBV10-3 to TRBJ2-3; 9 bases match TRBD2. In germline, CDR1 is ENHRY, CDR2 SYGVKD. The ends lost 7 bases at V and 8 bases at J; junction bases unmatched: 10. This CDR3 contains 14 residues. The CDR3 DNA reads as TGTGCCATCACCGGCGGGGGGGCACAAGGTACGCAGTATTTT. It encodes CAITGGGAQGTQYF.

Ten or more counts support this clonotype. The chain has TRBV15 and TRBJ1-2; no reliable D call. The germline V and J ends were trimmed by 5 bases and 0 bases, with 10 bases remaining between them. The germline V gene encodes CDR1 LNHNV and CDR2 YYDKDF (reference sequence). The CDR3 spans 14 residues. The CDR3 reads CATSGELANYGYTF. The CDR3 DNA reads as TGTGCCACCAGCGGTGAATTAGCTAACTATGGCTACACCTTC.

CDR3 sequence reads: CASRAPGFSGYTF. In nucleotides, the CDR3 is TGTGCCAGCAGGGCCCCGGGGTTTTCAGGCTACACCTTC. The chain uses TRBV6-5 and TRBJ1-2; D is unclear. The V and J ends lost 6 bases and 8 bases respectively, with 16 bases between them. This CDR3 is built from 13 residues. CDR1 is MNHEY and CDR2 is SVGAGI in the germline V gene.

V usage is TRBV2 and J usage is TRBJ2-2, with a possible D match to TRBD2 (5 bases). Trimming shortened V by 9 bases and J by 6 bases, and 14 bases separated the two germline ends. This CDR3 spans 13 amino acids. CDR1 and CDR2 (germline): SNHLY, FYNNEI. In DNA form, the CDR3 reads TGTGCCAGTCGATCGGGGTTCGCCGGGGAGCTGTTTTTT. This sequence encodes CASRSGFAGELFF.

The chain combines TRBV29-1 with TRBJ1-2; D possibly corresponds to TRBD1 (5 bases). With 2 bases removed from V and 8 bases from J, the gap between germline ends came to 18 bases. CDR3 size: 14 residues. In germline, CDR1 is SQVTM, CDR2 ANQGSEA. As DNA, the CDR3 is TGCAGCGTTGAACGCCTGTTGGGGCGACGGGGCTACACCTTC. It yields the protein CSVERLLGRRGYTF.

This clonotype was recorded a few times. J is TRBJ1-4 and V is TRBV7-2; 8 nucleotides align to TRBD1. Germline values: CDR1 SGHTA, CDR2 FQGNSA. Trimming took 5 bases from V and 4 from J; bases not matched to a gene: 9. The CDR3 sequence is 16 residues long. As DNA, the CDR3 is TGTGCCAGCAGCCCTAATCCGGGACAGGTTAATGAAAAACTGTTTTTT. Protein sequence: CASSPNPGQVNEKLFF.

This chain links TRBV9 with TRBJ2-1; 16 bases align to TRBD2. Trimming cost V 4 bases and J 1 base; bases outside gene matches: 11. This CDR3 is built from 20 residues. Germline V CDR1 and CDR2: SGDLS, YYNGEE. CDR3: CASSTTPGTSGGGSYNEQFF. For the CDR3, the DNA is TGTGCCAGCAGCACCACCCCCGGGACTAGCGGGGGGGGTTCCTACAATGAGCAGTTCTTC.

The V call is TRBV6-2 or TRBV6-3, the J call TRBJ1-1; D uncertain. The ends were cut back, 10 bases at V and 1 base at J, with 19 bases in the middle. CDR3 length: 15 residues. CDR1 and CDR2 from the germline V gene are MNHEY and SVGEGT. CDR3 sequence reads: CAILDPMNPNTEAFF. The CDR3, as DNA: TGTGCCATCCTTGACCCCATGAATCCGAACACTGAAGCTTTCTTT.

This clonotype was counted between two and nine times. This sequence joins TRBV7-9 and TRBJ2-1; TRBD1 agrees at 8 bases. V trimming: 2 bases; J trimming: 0 bases; junction bases outside the gene matches: 9. Germline CDR1 and CDR2: SEHNR and FQNEAQ (reference sequence). The CDR3 covers 18 residues. The CDR3 sequence is CASSLIPGQESSYNEQFF. CDR3 DNA: TGTGCCAGCAGCTTAATTCCGGGACAGGAGAGCTCCTACAATGAGCAGTTCTTC.